This T cell receptor (beta chain) was captured by sequencing in a study of Graves' ophthalmopathy and Graves' hyperthyroidism. This clonotype was detected many times. This CDR3 is 18 amino acids long. J gave up 1 base and V 0 bases, and 9 bases lay outside the gene matches. Looked up from germline, CDR1 is MNHEY and CDR2 is SVGEGT. The study amplified TCR beta CDR3 regions using RNA transcripts. The first round was an RT-PCR with HTBI primers, and the second round was a multiplex PCR. TCRdb independently ran MiXCR on the multiplex PCR reads; one entry per CDR3 protein. The sample consists of roughly 350,000 distinct CDR3 sequences, roughly a sixth of them appearing once.

The source is an adult woman with stable Graves' hyperthyroidism. Sample: peripheral blood. The rearrangement links TRBV6-2 or TRBV6-3 to TRBJ1-3; TRBD1 aligns across 7 bases. The CDR3 DNA is TGTGCCAGCAGTTACTCGGGGGGGACAGTGACTTCTGGAAACACCATATATTTT. Protein product: CASSYSGGTVTSGNTIYF.